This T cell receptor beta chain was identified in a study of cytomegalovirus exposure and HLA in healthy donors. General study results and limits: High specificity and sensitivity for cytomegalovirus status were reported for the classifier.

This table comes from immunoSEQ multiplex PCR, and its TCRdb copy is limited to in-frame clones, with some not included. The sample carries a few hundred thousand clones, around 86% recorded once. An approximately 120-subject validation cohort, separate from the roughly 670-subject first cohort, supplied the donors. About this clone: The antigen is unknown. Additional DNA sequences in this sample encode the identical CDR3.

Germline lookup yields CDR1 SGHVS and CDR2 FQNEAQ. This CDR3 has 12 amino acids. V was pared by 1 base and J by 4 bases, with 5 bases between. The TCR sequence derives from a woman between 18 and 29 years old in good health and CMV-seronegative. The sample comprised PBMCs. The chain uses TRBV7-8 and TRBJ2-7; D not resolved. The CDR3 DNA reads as TGTGCCAGCAGCTTAGTCCCGTACGAGCAGTACTTC. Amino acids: CASSLVPYEQYF.